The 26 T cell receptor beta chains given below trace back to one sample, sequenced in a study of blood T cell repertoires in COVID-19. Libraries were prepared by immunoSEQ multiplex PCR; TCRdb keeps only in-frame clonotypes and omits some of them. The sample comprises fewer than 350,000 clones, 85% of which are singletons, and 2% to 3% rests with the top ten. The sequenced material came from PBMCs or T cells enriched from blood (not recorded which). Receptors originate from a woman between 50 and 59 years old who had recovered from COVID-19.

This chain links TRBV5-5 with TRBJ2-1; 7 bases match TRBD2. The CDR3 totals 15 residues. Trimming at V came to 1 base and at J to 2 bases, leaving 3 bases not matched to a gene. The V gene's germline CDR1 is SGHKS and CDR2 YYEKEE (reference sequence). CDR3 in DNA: TGTGCCAGCAGCTTGACCGGGACTACCTACAATGAGCAGTTCTTC. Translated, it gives CASSLTGTTYNEQFF.

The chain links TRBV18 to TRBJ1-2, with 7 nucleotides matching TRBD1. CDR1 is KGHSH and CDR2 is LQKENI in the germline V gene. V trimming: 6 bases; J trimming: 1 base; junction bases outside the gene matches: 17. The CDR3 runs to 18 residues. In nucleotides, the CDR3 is TGTGCCAGCTCCCCTCTGCCGCAACAGGGGCTTCTTAACTATGGCTACACCTTC. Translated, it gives CASSPLPQQGLLNYGYTF. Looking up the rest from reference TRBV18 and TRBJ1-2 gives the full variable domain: NAGVMQNPRHLVRRRGQEARLRCSPMKGHSHVYWYRQLPEEGLKFMVYLQKENIIDESGMPKERFSAEFPKEGPSILRIQQVVRGDSAAYFCASSPLPQQGLLNYGYTFGSGTRLTVV.

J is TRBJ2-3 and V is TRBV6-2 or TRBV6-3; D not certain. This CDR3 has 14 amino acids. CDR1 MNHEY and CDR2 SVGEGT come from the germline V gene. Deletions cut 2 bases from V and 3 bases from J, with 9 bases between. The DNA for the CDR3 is TGTGCCAGCAGTTACGCACTCGGGACAGATACGCAGTATTTT. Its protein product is CASSYALGTDTQYF.

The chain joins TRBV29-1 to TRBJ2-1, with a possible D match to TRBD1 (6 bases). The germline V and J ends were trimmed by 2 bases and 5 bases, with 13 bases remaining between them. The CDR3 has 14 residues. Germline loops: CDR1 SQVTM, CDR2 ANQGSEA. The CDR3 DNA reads TGCAGCGTTGAAAGCTCAGGGGCGAACAATGAGCAGTTCTTC. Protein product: CSVESSGANNEQFF.

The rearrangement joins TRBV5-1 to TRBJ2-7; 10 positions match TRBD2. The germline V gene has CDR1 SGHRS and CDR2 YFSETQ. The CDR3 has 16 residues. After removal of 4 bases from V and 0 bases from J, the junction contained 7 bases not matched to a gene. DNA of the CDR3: TGCGCCAGCAGCCCCCTAGCGGGGGCACCCTCCTACGAGCAGTACTTC. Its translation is CASSPLAGAPSYEQYF.

The CDR3 spells CATRGTAQETQYF. In DNA form, the CDR3 reads TGTGCCACCAGAGGGACTGCCCAAGAGACCCAGTACTTC. V gene TRBV15 combines with J gene TRBJ2-5, with D possibly matching TRBD2 (6 bases). From germline, CDR1 is LNHNV and CDR2 YYDKDF (reference sequence). V lost 6 bases and J 1 base, leaving 9 bases between the germline ends. This CDR3 has 13 amino acids.

CDR3 in DNA: TGTGCCAGCAGCTTATGGGAGGGGCCTAATCAGCCCCAGCATTTT. Protein: CASSLWEGPNQPQHF. V usage is TRBV7-2 and J usage is TRBJ1-5, with a weak D call TRBD1 (5 bases). Trimming took off 2 bases at V and 4 bases at J, with 12 bases between the two ends. This CDR3 spans 15 amino acids. The V gene's germline CDR1 is SGHTA and CDR2 FQGNSA.

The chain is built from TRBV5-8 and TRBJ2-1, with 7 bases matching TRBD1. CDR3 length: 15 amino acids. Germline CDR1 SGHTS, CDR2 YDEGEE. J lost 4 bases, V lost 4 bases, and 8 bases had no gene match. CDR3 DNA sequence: TGTGCCAGCAGCCGAGGACAGGCAGGGTACAATGAGCAGTTCTTC. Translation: CASSRGQAGYNEQFF.

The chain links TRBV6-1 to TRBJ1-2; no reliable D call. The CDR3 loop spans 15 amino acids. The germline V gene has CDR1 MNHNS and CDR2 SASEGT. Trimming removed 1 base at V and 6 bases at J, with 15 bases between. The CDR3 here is CASSEGWAGRDGYTF. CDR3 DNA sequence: TGTGCCAGCAGTGAAGGATGGGCCGGGAGGGATGGCTACACCTTC.

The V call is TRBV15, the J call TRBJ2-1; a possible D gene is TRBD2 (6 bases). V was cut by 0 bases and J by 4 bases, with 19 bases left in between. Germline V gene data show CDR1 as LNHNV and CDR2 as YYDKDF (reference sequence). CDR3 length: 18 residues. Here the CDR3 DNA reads TGTGCCACCAGCAGAGAGGTAGGAGGACTAATGAAATACAATGAGCAGTTCTTC. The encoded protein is CATSREVGGLMKYNEQFF.

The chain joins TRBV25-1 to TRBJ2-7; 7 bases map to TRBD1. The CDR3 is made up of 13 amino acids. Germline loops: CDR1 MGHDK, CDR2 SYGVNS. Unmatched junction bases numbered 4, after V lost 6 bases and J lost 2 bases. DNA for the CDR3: TGTGCCAGCAGCTCGGGACAGACCTACGAGCAGTACTTC. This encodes CASSSGQTYEQYF.

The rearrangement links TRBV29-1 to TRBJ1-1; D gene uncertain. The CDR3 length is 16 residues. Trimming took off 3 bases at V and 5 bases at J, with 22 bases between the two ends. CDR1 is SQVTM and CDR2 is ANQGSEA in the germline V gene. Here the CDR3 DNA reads TGCAGCGTTGACCCACCTCTGAGACGTAGCGAGACTGAAGCTTTCTTT. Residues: CSVDPPLRRSETEAFF.

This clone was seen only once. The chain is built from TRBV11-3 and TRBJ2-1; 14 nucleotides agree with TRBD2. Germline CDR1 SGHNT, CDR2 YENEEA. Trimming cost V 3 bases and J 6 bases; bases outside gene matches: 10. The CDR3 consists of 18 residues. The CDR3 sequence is CASSLGTGTSGRANEQFF. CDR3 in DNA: TGTGCCAGCAGCTTGGGGACAGGGACTAGCGGGAGAGCCAATGAGCAGTTCTTC.

The CDR3 DNA sequence: TGTGCCAGCAGCAAAGCGCTTGTTGGGGAGTTAGCCACAGATACGCAGTATTTT. This translates into CASSKALVGELATDTQYF. V usage is TRBV21-1 and J usage is TRBJ2-3; the DNA was not compared with TRBD2, the D call given in the table. TRBV21-1 is marked as a pseudogene. This CDR3 region has 18 residues.

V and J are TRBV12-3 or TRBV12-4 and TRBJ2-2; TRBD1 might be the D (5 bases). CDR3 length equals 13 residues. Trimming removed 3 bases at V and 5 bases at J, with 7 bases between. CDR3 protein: CASSLQGTGELFF. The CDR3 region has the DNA TGTGCCAGCAGTTTGCAGGGAACCGGGGAGCTGTTTTTT.

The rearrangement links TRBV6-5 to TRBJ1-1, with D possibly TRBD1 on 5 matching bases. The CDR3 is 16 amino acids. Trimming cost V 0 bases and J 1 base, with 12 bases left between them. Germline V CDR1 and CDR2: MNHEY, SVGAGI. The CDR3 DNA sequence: TGTGCCAGCAGTTACTCGTCACGGGGGGAGAACACTGAAGCTTTCTTT. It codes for CASSYSSRGENTEAFF.

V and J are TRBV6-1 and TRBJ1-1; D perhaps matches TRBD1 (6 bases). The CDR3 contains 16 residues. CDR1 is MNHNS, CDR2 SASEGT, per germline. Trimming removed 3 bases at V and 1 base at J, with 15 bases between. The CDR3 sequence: CASSDRWGRPNTEAFF. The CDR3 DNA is TGTGCCAGCAGTGATCGATGGGGGCGGCCGAACACTGAAGCTTTCTTT.

DNA for the CDR3: TGTGCCAGCAGCCATAGACTAGCGTCAAATGAGCAGTTCTTC. Protein sequence: CASSHRLASNEQFF. This chain uses TRBV11-3 with TRBJ2-1; 8 bases match TRBD2. Trimming took 5 bases from V and 7 from J; bases not matched to a gene: 7. The CDR3 contains 14 residues. Germline V CDR1 and CDR2: SGHNT, YENEEA.

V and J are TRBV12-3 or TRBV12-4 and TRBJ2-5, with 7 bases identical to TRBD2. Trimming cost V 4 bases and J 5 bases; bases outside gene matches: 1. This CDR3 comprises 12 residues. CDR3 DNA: TGTGCCAGCAGTTCCGGGGGGGAGACCCAGTACTTC. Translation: CASSSGGETQYF.

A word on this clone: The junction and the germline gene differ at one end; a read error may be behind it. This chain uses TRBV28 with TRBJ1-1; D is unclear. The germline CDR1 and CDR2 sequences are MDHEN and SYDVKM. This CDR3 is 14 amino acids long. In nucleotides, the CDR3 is TGTGCCAGCAGTTTTTGGCCCTTGAAAACTGAAGCTTTCTTT. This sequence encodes CASSFWPLKTEAFF.

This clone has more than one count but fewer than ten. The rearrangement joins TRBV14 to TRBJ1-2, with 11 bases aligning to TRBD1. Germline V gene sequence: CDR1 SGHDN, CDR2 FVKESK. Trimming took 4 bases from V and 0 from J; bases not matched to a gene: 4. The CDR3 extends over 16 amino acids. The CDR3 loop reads CASSPDRGLPNYGYTF. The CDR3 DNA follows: TGTGCCAGCAGCCCGGACAGGGGGCTTCCTAACTATGGCTACACCTTC. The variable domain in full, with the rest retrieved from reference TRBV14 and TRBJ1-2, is EAGVTQFPSHSVIEKGQTVTLRCDPISGHDNLYWYRRVMGKEIKFLLHFVKESKQDESGMPNNRFLAERTGGTYSTLKVQPAELEDSGVYFCASSPDRGLPNYGYTFGSGTRLTVV.

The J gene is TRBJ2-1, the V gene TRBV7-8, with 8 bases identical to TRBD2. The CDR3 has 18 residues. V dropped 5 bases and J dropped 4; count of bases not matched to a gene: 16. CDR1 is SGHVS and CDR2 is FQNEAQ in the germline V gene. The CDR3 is CASSAVGAAGGLYNEQFF. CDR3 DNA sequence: TGTGCCAGCAGCGCTGTAGGGGCGGCGGGGGGACTTTACAATGAGCAGTTCTTC.

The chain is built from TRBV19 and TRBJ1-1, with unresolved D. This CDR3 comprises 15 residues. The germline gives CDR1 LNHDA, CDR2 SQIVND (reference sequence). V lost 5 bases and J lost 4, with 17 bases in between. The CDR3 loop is CASSWVNQAGTEAFF. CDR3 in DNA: TGTGCCAGTAGTTGGGTTAATCAGGCCGGCACTGAAGCTTTCTTT.

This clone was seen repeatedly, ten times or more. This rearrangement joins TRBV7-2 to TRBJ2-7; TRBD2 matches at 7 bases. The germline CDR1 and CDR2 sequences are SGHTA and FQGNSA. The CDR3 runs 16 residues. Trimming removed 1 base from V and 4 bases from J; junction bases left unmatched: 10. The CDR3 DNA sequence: TGTGCCAGCAGCTTAGGAGGCCCCAGCGGGGAGTACGAGCAGTACTTC. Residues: CASSLGGPSGEYEQYF.

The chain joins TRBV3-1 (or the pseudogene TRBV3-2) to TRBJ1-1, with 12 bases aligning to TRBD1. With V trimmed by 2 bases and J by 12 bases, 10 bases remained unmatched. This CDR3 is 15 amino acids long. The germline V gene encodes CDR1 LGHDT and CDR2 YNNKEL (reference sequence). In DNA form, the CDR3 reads TGTGCCAGCAGCCAAACTGGGACAGGGGGCGGGGTATCTTTCTTT. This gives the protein CASSQTGTGGGVSFF.

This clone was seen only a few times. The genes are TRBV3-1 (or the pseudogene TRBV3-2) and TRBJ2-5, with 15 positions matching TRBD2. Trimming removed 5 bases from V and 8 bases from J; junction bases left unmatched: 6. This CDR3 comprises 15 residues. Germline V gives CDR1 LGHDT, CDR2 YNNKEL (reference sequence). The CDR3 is CASSSRTSGGETQYF. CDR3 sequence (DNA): TGTGCCAGCAGCTCCCGGACTAGCGGGGGGGAAACCCAGTACTTC.